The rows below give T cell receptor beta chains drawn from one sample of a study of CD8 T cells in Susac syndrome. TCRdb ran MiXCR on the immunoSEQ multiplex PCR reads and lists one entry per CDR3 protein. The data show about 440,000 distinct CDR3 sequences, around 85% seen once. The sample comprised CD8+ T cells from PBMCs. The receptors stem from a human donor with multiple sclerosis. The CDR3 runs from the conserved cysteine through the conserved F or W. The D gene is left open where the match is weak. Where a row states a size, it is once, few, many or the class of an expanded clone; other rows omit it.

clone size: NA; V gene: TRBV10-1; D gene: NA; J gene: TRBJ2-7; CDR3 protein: CASSDTETYEQYF
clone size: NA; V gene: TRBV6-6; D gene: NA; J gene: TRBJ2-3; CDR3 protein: CASSYVTSSTDTQYF
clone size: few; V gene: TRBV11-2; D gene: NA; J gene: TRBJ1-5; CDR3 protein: CASSPDGDQPQHF
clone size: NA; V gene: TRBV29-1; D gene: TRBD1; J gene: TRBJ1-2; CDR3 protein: CSGLRGDYGYTF
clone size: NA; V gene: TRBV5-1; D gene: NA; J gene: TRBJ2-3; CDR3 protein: CASSLLIGTGDTDTQYF
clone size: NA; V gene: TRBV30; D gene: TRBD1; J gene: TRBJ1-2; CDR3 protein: CAWSTDRQGRTLLYGYTF
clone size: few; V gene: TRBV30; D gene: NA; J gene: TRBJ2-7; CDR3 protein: CAWGGTGVYEQYF
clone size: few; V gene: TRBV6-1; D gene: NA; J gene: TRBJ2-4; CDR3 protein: CASTSFRGSQNIQYF
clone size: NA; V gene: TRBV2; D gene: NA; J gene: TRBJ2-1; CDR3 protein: CASSDAETAYNEQFF
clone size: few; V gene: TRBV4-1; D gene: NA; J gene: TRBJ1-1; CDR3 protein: CASSQDSLNTEAFF
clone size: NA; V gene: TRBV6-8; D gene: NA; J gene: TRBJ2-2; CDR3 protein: CGSFPPGRTFTGELFF
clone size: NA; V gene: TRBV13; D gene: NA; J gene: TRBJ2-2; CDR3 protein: CASTGITGELFF
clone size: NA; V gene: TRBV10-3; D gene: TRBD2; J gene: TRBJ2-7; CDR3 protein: CATISGDVYEQYF
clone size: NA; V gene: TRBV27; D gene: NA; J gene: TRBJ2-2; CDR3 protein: CASSWNPLGGELFF
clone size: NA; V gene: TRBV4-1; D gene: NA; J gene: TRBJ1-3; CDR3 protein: CASSQEGGNTIYF
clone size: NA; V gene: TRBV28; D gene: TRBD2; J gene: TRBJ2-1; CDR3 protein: CASSLGRLAGGLSYNEQFF
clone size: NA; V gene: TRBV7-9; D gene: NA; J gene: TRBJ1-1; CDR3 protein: CASSLGSRVVDNTEAFF
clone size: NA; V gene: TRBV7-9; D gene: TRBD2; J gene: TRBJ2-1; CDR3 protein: CASSLKRGSSYNEQFF
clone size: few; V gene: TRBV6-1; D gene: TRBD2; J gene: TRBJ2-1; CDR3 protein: CASSRTSDTYNEQFF
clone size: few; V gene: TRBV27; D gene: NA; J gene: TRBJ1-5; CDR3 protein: CASSLGGLGNQPQHF
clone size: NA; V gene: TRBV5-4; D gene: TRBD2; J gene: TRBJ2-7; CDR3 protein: CASSLSLAGNYEQYF
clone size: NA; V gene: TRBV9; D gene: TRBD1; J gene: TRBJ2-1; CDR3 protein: CASSPGTGSGNEQFF
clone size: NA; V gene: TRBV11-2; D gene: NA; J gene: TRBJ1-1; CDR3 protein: CASSLGQTGTANTEAFF
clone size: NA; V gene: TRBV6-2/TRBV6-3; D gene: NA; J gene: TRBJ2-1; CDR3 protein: CASSWDSGTVSPNEQFF
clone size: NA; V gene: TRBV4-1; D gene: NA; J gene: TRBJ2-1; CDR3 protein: CASSPEAIRDSNNEQFF